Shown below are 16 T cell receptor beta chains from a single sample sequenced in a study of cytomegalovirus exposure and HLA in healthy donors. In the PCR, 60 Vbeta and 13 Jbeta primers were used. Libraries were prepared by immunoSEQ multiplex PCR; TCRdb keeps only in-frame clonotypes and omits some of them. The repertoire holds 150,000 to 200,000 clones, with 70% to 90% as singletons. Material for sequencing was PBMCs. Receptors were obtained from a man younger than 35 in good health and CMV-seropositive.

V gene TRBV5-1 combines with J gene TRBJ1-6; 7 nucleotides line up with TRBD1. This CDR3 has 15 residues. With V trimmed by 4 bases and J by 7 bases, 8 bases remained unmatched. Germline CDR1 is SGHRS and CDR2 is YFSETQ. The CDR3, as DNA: TGCGCCAGCAGCAGACAGGGTTTGGGGAATTCACCCCTCCACTTT. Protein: CASSRQGLGNSPLHF.

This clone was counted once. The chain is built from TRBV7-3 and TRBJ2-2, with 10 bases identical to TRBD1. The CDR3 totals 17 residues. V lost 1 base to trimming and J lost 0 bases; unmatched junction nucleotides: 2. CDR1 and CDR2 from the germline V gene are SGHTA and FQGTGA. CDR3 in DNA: TGTGCCAGCAGCTTAAAGGGACAGGGGACGAACACCGGGGAGCTGTTTTTT. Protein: CASSLKGQGTNTGELFF.

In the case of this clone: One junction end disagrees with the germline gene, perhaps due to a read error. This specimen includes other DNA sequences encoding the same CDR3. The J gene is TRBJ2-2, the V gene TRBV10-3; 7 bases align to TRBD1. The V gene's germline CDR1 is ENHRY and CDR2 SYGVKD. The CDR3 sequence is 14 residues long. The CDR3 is CAISLTGLTGELFF. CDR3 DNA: TGTGCCATCAGTTTGACAGGGCTGACCGGAGAGCTGTTTTTT.

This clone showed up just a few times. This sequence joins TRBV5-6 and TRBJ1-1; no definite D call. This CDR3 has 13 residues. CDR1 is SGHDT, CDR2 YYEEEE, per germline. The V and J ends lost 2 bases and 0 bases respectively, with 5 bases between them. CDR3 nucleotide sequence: TGTGCCAGCAGCTTTATAGTGAACACTGAAGCTTTCTTT. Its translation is CASSFIVNTEAFF.

The CDR3 region is CASTSGTAYGYTF. The CDR3 DNA is TGTGCCAGCACCTCCGGGACAGCCTATGGCTACACCTTC. The chain carries TRBV6-5 and TRBJ1-2; 7 nucleotides line up with TRBD1. The CDR3 is made up of 13 amino acids. V dropped 7 bases and J dropped 4; count of bases not matched to a gene: 6. Germline-derived CDR1 and CDR2 are MNHEY and SVGAGI.

This CDR3 reads CASSSDSSLYGYTF. CDR3 DNA: TGTGCCAGCAGCTCTGATAGCTCCCTCTATGGCTACACCTTC. V and J are TRBV7-2 and TRBJ1-2; D call uncertain. The germline V gene has CDR1 SGHTA and CDR2 FQGNSA. Trimming left V 4 bases short and J 4 bases short, with 13 bases between. CDR3 size: 14 residues.

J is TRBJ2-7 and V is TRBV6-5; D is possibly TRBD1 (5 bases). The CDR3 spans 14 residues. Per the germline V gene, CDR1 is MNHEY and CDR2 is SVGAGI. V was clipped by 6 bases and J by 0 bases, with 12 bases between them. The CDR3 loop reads CASRGQMHSYEQYF. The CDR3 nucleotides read TGTGCCAGCAGGGGGCAGATGCACTCCTACGAGCAGTACTTC.

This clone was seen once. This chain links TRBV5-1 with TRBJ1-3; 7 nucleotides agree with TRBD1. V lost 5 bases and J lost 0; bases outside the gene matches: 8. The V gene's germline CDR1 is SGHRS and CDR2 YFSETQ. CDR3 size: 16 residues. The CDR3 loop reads CASSGGQTGSGNTIYF. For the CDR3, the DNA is TGCGCCAGCAGTGGGGGACAGACAGGCTCTGGAAACACCATATATTTT.

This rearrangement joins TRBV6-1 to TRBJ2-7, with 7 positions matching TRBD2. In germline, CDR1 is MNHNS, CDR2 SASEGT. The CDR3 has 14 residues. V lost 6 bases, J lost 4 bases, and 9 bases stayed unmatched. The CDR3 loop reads CASRFGPGGYEQYF. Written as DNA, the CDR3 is TGTGCCAGCAGGTTTGGTCCGGGGGGATACGAGCAGTACTTC.

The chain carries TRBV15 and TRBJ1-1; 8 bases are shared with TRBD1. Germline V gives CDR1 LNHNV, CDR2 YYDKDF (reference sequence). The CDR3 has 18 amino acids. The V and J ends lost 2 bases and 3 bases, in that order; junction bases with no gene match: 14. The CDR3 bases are TGTGCCACCAGCAGACCCCAGGGGGCGGATTTCAGGGACACTGAAGCTTTCTTT. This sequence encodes CATSRPQGADFRDTEAFF.

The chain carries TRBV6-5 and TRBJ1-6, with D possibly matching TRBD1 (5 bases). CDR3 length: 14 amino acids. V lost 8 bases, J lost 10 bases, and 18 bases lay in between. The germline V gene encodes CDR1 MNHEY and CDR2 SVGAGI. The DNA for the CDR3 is TGTGCCAGCCGATTCCGGCAGGGCGCCTCACCCCTCCACTTT. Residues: CASRFRQGASPLHF.

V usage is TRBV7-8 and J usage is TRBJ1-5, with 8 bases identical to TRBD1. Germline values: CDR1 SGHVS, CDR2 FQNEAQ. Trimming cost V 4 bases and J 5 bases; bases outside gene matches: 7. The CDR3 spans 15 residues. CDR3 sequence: CASSSTGTGYQPQHF. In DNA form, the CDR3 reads TGTGCCAGCAGCTCGACCGGGACAGGATATCAGCCCCAGCATTTT. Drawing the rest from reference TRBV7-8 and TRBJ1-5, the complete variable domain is GAGVSQSPRYKVAKRGQDVALRCDPISGHVSLFWYQQALGQGPEFLTYFQNEAQLDKSGLPSDRFFAERPEGSVSTLKIQRTQQEDSAVYLCASSSTGTGYQPQHFGDGTRLSIL.

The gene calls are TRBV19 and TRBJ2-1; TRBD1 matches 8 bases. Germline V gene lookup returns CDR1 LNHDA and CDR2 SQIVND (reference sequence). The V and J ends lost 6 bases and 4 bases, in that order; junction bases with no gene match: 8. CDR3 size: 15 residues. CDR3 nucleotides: TGTGCCAGTAGCCTTCGACAGGGGCAATACAATGAGCAGTTCTTC. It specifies CASSLRQGQYNEQFF.

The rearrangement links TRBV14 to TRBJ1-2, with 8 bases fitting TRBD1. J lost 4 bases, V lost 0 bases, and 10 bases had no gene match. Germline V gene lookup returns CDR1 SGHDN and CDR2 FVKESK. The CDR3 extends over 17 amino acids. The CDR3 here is CASSQDPPAGGIYGYTF. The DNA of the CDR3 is TGTGCCAGCAGCCAAGACCCCCCGGCAGGGGGCATCTATGGCTACACCTTC.

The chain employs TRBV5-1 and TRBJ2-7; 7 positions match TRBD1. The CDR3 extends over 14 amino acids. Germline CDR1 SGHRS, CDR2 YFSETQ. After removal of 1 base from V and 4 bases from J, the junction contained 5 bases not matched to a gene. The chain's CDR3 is CASSLRQGDYEQYF. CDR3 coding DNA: TGCGCCAGCAGCTTGCGACAGGGTGATTACGAGCAGTACTTC.

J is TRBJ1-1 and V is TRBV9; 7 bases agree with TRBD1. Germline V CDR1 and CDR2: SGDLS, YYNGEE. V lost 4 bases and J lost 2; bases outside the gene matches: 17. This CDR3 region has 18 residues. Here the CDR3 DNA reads TGTGCCAGCAGCCGATCCCCGAAGCAGACAGGGACAAACACTGAAGCTTTCTTT. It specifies CASSRSPKQTGTNTEAFF.